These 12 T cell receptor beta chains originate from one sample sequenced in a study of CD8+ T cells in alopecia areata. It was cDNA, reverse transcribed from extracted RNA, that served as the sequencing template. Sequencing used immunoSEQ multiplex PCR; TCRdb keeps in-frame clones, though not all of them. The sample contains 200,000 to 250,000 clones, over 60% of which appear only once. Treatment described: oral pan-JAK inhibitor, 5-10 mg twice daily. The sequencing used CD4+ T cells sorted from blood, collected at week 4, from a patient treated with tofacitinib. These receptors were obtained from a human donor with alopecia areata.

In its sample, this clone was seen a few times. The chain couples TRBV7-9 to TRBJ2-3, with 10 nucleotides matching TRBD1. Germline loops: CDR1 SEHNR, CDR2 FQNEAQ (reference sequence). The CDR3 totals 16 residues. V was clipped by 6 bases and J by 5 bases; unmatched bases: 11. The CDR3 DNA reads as TGTGCCAGCAGACCCGGGACAGGGGCTTTGAGAGATACGCAGTATTTT. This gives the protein CASRPGTGALRDTQYF. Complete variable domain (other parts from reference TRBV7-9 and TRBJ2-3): DTGVSQNPRHKITKRGQNVTFRCDPISEHNRLYWYRQTLGQGPEFLTYFQNEAQLEKSRLLSDRFSAERPKGSFSTLEIQRTEQGDSAMYLCASRPGTGALRDTQYFGPGTRLTVL.

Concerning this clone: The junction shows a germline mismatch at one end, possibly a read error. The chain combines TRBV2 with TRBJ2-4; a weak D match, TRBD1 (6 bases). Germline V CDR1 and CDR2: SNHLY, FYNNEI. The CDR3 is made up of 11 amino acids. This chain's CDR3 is CASSEDRRIHF. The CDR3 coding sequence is TGTGCCAGCAGTGAGGACAGAAGAATCCACTTC.

The CDR3: CSVEPLAKNIQYF. The CDR3 DNA reads as TGCAGCGTTGAGCCGTTAGCCAAAAACATTCAGTACTTC. The chain couples TRBV29-1 to TRBJ2-4; no firm D call. V lost 3 bases to trimming and J lost 0 bases, with 6 bases between them. The germline CDR1 and CDR2 sequences are SQVTM and ANQGSEA. CDR3 length: 13 amino acids. The full variable domain, completed using reference TRBV29-1 and TRBJ2-4, is SAVISQKPSRDICQRGTSLTIQCQVDSQVTMMFWYRQQPGQSLTLIATANQGSEATYESGFVIDKFPISRPNLTFSTLTVSNMSPEDSSIYLCSVEPLAKNIQYFGAGTRLSVL.

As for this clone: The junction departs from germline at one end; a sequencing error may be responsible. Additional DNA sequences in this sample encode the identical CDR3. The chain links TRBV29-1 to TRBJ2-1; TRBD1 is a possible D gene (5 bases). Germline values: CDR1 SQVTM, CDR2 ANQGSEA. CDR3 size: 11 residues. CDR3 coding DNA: TGCAGCGTTGTGAGTGCACAGGACACACTCTTC. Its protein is CSVVSAQDTLF.

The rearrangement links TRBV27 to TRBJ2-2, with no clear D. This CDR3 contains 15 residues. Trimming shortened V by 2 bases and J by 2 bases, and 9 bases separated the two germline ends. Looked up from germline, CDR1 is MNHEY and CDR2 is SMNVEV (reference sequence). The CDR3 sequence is CASSLLGINTGELFF. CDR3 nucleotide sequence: TGTGCCAGCAGTTTACTTGGGATTAACACCGGGGAGCTGTTTTTT.

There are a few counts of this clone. The CDR3 DNA reads as TGTGCCAGCTCACCCTCAGGGGGCGAGCAGTACTTC. It encodes CASSPSGGEQYF. The chain joins TRBV18 to TRBJ2-5, with 7 bases fitting TRBD1. The end of the DNA is better explained by TRBJ2-7, so the J call may be wrong. This CDR3 region has 12 residues. Germline-derived CDR1 and CDR2 are KGHSH and LQKENI.

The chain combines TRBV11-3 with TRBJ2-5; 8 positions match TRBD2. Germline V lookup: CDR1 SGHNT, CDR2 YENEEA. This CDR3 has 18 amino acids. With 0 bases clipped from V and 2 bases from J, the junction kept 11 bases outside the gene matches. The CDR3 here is CASSLDQGPSGLQETQYF. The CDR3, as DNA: TGTGCCAGCAGCTTAGATCAGGGGCCTAGCGGGCTGCAAGAGACCCAGTACTTC.

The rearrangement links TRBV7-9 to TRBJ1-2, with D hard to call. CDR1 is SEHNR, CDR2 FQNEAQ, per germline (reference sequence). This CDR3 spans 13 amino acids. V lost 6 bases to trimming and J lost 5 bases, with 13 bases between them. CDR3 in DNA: TGTGCCAGCAGTCCGGAAGCTCTTTATGGCTACACCTTC. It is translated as CASSPEALYGYTF. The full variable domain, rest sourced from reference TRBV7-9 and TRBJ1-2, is DTGVSQNPRHKITKRGQNVTFRCDPISEHNRLYWYRQTLGQGPEFLTYFQNEAQLEKSRLLSDRFSAERPKGSFSTLEIQRTEQGDSAMYLCASSPEALYGYTFGSGTRLTVV.

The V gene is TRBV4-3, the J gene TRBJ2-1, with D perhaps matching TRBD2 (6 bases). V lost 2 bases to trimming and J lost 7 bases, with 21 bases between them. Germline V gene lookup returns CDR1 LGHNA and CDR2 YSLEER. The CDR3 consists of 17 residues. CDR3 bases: TGCGCCAGCAGCCAAACAGCGGTGCGGGGCGTCAGGAATGAGCAGTTCTTC. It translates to CASSQTAVRGVRNEQFF.

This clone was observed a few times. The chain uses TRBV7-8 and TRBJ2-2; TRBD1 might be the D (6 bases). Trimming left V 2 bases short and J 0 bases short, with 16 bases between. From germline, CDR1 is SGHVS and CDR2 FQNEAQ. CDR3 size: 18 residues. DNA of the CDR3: TGTGCCAGCAGCTTAATGCGAAGGGGGATCGCGAACACCGGGGAGCTGTTTTTT. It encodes CASSLMRRGIANTGELFF.

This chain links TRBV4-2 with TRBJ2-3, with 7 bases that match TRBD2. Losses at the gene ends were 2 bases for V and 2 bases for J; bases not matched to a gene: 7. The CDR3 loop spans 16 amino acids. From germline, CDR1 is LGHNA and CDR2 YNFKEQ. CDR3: CASSQLVAGDTDTQYF. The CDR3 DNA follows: TGTGCCAGCAGCCAACTCGTGGCGGGGGACACAGATACGCAGTATTTT.

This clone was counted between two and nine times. CDR3 in amino acids: CASSETSNSPLHF. CDR3 DNA sequence: TGTGCCAGCAGTGAAACGAGCAATTCACCCCTCCACTTT. The chain has TRBV25-1 and TRBJ1-6; the D is unclear. CDR1 and CDR2 (germline): MGHDK, SYGVNS. Between the trimmed V and J ends, which lost 2 bases and 7 bases, there was a span of 6 bases. This CDR3 is 13 amino acids long.